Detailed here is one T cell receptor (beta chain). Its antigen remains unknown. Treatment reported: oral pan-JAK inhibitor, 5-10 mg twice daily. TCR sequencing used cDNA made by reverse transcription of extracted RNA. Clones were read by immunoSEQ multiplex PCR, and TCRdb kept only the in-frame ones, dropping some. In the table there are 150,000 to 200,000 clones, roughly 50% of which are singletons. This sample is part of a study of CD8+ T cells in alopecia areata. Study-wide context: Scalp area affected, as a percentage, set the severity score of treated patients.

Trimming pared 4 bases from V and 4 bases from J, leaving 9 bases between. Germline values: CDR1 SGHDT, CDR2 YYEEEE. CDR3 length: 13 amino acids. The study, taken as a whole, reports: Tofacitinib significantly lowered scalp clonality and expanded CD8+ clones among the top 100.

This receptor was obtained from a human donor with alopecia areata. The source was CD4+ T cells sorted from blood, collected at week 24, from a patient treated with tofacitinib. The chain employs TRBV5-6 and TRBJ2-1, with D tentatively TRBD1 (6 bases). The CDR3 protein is CASSTQGYNEQFF. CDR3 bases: TGTGCCAGCAGCACACAGGGTTACAATGAGCAGTTCTTC.